The 16 T cell receptor beta chains reported below all come from one sample, sequenced in a study of T cell repertoires in cytomegalovirus infection. Each CDR3 protein gets one entry after TCRdb re-called the reads with MiXCR. The repertoire includes about 740,000 distinct CDR3 sequences, roughly a third of them detected once, and under 3% sits in the top ten. Source material: PBMCs. These receptors all come from a human donor in good health (CMV status not recorded). Some clones in this sample may be carry-over from other donors' samples.

In its sample, this clonotype was seen many times. This sequence joins TRBV7-8 and TRBJ2-5, with D perhaps assigned TRBD1 or TRBD2 (6 bases each). Germline lookup yields CDR1 SGHVS and CDR2 FQNEAQ. This CDR3 comprises 14 residues. The V end was cut by 5 bases, the J end by 7 bases, with 17 bases between. CDR3: CASSPPGEGGTQYF. CDR3 bases: TGTGCCAGCAGCCCCCCGGGGGAAGGGGGGACCCAGTACTTC.

This chain links TRBV2 with TRBJ1-5, with D uncertain. Germline V CDR1 and CDR2: SNHLY, FYNNEI. Deletions cut 4 bases from V and 2 bases from J, with 18 bases between. This CDR3 is built from 17 residues. The CDR3 coding sequence is TGTGCCAGCAGTGCTCCCTTGAGGTCGCAGGGCAATCAGCCCCAGCATTTT. This gives the protein CASSAPLRSQGNQPQHF.

This rearrangement joins TRBV20-1 to TRBJ2-1; TRBD2 aligns across 12 bases. CDR1 and CDR2 from the germline V gene are DFQATT and SNEGSKA (reference sequence). The CDR3 is 16 amino acids. The V segment lost 6 bases and the J segment 0 bases; nucleotides outside the gene matches: 6. CDR3 sequence: CSAPRLAGDSYNEQFF. CDR3 sequence (DNA): TGCAGTGCGCCCCGACTAGCGGGAGACTCCTACAATGAGCAGTTCTTC.

The V call is TRBV20-1, the J call TRBJ1-6; TRBD1 might be the D (5 bases). Germline lookup yields CDR1 DFQATT and CDR2 SNEGSKA (reference sequence). The ends were cut back, 6 bases at V and 10 bases at J, with 19 bases in the middle. CDR3 length: 14 residues. The CDR3 coding sequence is TGCAGTGCGAAGACGGGGGTAGGGAGATCACCCCTCCACTTT. This codes for CSAKTGVGRSPLHF.

This clonotype was seen ten or more times. The J gene is TRBJ1-4, the V gene TRBV7-8; 7 nucleotides agree with TRBD1. The CDR3 spans 13 residues. V lost 6 bases to trimming and J lost 8 bases; unmatched junction nucleotides: 6. Germline CDR1 and CDR2: SGHVS and FQNEAQ. Here the CDR3 reads CASRGQTIEKLFF. The CDR3 nucleotides read TGTGCCAGCAGGGGACAGACCATCGAAAAACTGTTTTTT.

The CDR3 region is CAISARTGPTEAFF. Written as DNA, the CDR3 is TGTGCCATCAGTGCAAGGACAGGGCCCACTGAAGCTTTCTTT. The V call is TRBV10-3, the J call TRBJ1-1; 8 nucleotides match TRBD1. The CDR3 is 14 residues long. J gave up 4 bases and V 4 bases, and 5 bases lay outside the gene matches. Germline CDR1 is ENHRY and CDR2 is SYGVKD.

This clonotype turned up a few times. The chain combines TRBV2 with TRBJ1-1; tentatively, D is TRBD1 (5 bases). Germline V CDR1 and CDR2: SNHLY, FYNNEI. This CDR3 is built from 14 residues. V lost 3 bases to trimming and J lost 4 bases, with 12 bases between them. The CDR3 here is CASSDQGWGTEAFF. CDR3 nucleotides: TGTGCCAGCAGTGATCAGGGTTGGGGCACTGAAGCTTTCTTT.

The rearrangement joins TRBV10-3 to TRBJ1-5, with TRBD1 matching over 7 bases. J was trimmed by 4 bases and V by 3 bases; bases with no gene match: 12. Germline CDR1 and CDR2: ENHRY and SYGVKD. The CDR3 loop spans 17 amino acids. The CDR3 sequence is CAISDTQGPVENQPQHF. The DNA of the CDR3 is TGTGCCATCAGTGACACACAGGGGCCAGTTGAAAATCAGCCCCAGCATTTT.

This clonotype was recorded once. The rearrangement joins TRBV5-4 to TRBJ2-7; TRBD2 matches at 9 bases. The germline CDR1 and CDR2 sequences are SGHNT and YYREEE (reference sequence). Trimming removed 4 bases from V and 1 base from J; junction bases left unmatched: 9. This CDR3 comprises 16 residues. CDR3: CASSLPQRGVSYEQYF. For the CDR3, the DNA is TGTGCCAGCAGCCTCCCCCAGCGGGGGGTTTCCTACGAGCAGTACTTC.

The table lists this clonotype with a few counts. The chain employs TRBV27 and TRBJ1-2, with D possibly being TRBD1 (6 bases). With 5 bases removed from V and 7 bases from J, the gap between germline ends came to 20 bases. Germline CDR1 MNHEY, CDR2 SMNVEV (reference sequence). The CDR3 runs to 15 residues. Here the CDR3 DNA reads TGTGCCAGCAGTGCCTGCGGTTGGGGGGCTGCTGGCTACACCTTC. Its protein is CASSACGWGAAGYTF.

The rearrangement joins TRBV6-1 to TRBJ2-7; 8 positions agree with TRBD1. Trimming cost V 8 bases and J 0 bases; bases outside gene matches: 6. The CDR3 has 14 amino acids. Germline assignment: CDR1 MNHNS and CDR2 SASEGT. The CDR3 DNA sequence: TGTGCCAGCCTCGGACAGGGATTCTCCTACGAGCAGTACTTC. It codes for CASLGQGFSYEQYF.

This clonotype was found many times. This chain joins TRBV7-8 and TRBJ2-3, with TRBD1 matching over 8 bases. The CDR3 spans 15 residues. The V gene end was trimmed by 5 bases and the J gene end by 2 bases; junction bases not matched to a gene: 6. The V gene's germline CDR1 is SGHVS and CDR2 FQNEAQ. The CDR3 bases are TGTGCCAGCAGCGCCCGGACAGGGTTCACAGATACGCAGTATTTT. Translation gives CASSARTGFTDTQYF. Variable domain in full (rest from reference TRBV7-8 and TRBJ2-3): GAGVSQSPRYKVAKRGQDVALRCDPISGHVSLFWYQQALGQGPEFLTYFQNEAQLDKSGLPSDRFFAERPEGSVSTLKIQRTQQEDSAVYLCASSARTGFTDTQYFGPGTRLTVL.

This clonotype has only a few counts. The chain's CDR3 is CASNYMTGGEQYF. In DNA, the CDR3 is TGCGCCAGCAACTACATGACAGGGGGCGAGCAGTACTTC. The gene calls are TRBV5-1 and TRBJ2-7; 9 bases line up with TRBD1. The CDR3 is 13 amino acids. V gave up 6 bases and J gave up 6 bases; unmatched junction bases: 7. Per germline, CDR1 SGHRS and CDR2 YFSETQ.

This clonotype showed up many times. The V and J genes are TRBV5-6 and TRBJ2-7, with D unclear. Trimming left V 0 bases short and J 0 bases short, with 7 bases between. Germline CDR1 reads SGHDT; CDR2 reads YYEEEE. The CDR3 covers 14 residues. The CDR3 sequence is CASSLAASSYEQYF. The CDR3 DNA reads as TGTGCCAGCAGCTTGGCGGCTAGCTCCTACGAGCAGTACTTC. The whole variable domain, filled in from reference TRBV5-6 and TRBJ2-7, reads DAGVTQSPTHLIKTRGQQVTLRCSPKSGHDTVSWYQQALGQGPQFIFQYYEEEERQRGNFPDRFSGHQFPNYSSELNVNALLLGDSALYLCASSLAASSYEQYFGPGTRLTVT.

To note about this clonotype: A much bigger clone sits one base away, suggesting this may be a read error. This chain links TRBV7-2 with TRBJ1-4; D ambiguous. CDR1 SGHTA and CDR2 FQGNSA come from the germline V gene. This CDR3 comprises 14 residues. The CDR3 DNA follows: TGTGCCAGCAGCTTAGCAGCGACTAATGAAAAACCGTTTTTT. Amino acid sequence: CASSLAATNEKPFF.

The chain employs TRBV28 and TRBJ1-2; D gene uncertain. This CDR3 region has 15 residues. Germline V gives CDR1 MDHEN, CDR2 SYDVKM. V was clipped by 6 bases and J by 4 bases, with 18 bases between them. The CDR3 sequence is CASRAPAGRSYGYTF. The CDR3 DNA sequence: TGTGCCAGCAGAGCCCCCGCCGGGCGAAGCTATGGCTACACCTTC.